These T cell receptor beta chains were read from a single sample in a study of T cell responses to AZD1222 COVID-19 vaccine. Sequencing was performed with immunoSEQ multiplex PCR; in TCRdb, only in-frame clones are kept and a portion is missing. Of 75,000 to 100,000 clones in the sample, roughly nine tenths are singletons; the top ten hold about 1.5%. Specimen: peripheral blood, collected on day 0 of AZD1222 vaccination. The receptor set was obtained from an adult in good health. CDR3s include the opening cysteine and the closing phenylalanine or tryptophan. D genes are given only for firm matches. Clone sizes are given selectively: once, few, many, or a class where the clone is expanded.

CASSAGRQYNQPQHF - TRBJ1-5 - TRBV2
CASRSAGSSHEQYF - TRBJ2-7 - TRBV28
CASSTGKDQPQHF - TRBJ1-5 - TRBV18
CASSLGSAGRLSGANVLTF - TRBJ2-6 - TRBV7-9
CAISDPTRGAAYEQYF - TRBJ2-7 - TRBV10-3
CASSLDTDQPQHF - TRBJ1-5 - TRBV11-3
CASSSEGAINTEAFF TRBD1 TRBJ1-1 - TRBV5-4
CAWSAWDRGINEQYF TRBD1 TRBJ2-7 - TRBV30
CASSSLNEQFF - TRBJ2-1 - TRBV3-1/TRBV3-2
CASSLRAEFGYTF - TRBJ1-2 - TRBV28
CASSADRHEQYF - TRBJ2-7 - TRBV5-4
CAWSVVGRDQPQHF - TRBJ1-5 - TRBV30
CASSIGQRPTSGNTIYF - TRBJ1-3 - TRBV5-6
CASSLPGFSGNTIYF - TRBJ1-3 - TRBV7-9
CASSLGRTVGLTGELFF - TRBJ2-2 - TRBV13
CASSLATSSYNEQFF - TRBJ2-1 - TRBV5-1
CASSSQGVGGYTF TRBD1 TRBJ1-2 - TRBV28
CASSLYFAGDTQYF - TRBJ2-3 - TRBV7-2
CASTAAGPSGNTIYF - TRBJ1-3 - TRBV4-2
CASSPTDRGLWGNQPQHF TRBD1 TRBJ1-5 - TRBV7-2
CASSLWDNTEAFF - TRBJ1-1 - TRBV12-3/TRBV12-4
CATSDHGDSGNTIYF - TRBJ1-3 - TRBV24-1
CASGSFLGGSSGNTIYF - TRBJ1-3 - TRBV12-5
CASSLAGGMYEKLFF - TRBJ1-4 - TRBV7-2
CASSAYREGYTEAFF - TRBJ1-1 - TRBV5-6
CASSRRDRPREFF - TRBJ2-1 - TRBV3-1/TRBV3-2
CASSPLGQGARGYTF TRBD1 TRBJ1-2 - TRBV27
CASSEGRPSRDYGYTF - TRBJ1-2 few TRBV25-1
CASSENPPGWVRTGELFF - TRBJ2-2 once TRBV2
CASTLTGARENIQYF - TRBJ2-4 few TRBV6-5
CASSLFRQGGDYGYTF TRBD1 TRBJ1-2 - TRBV5-8
CASSYGAGYQPQHF - TRBJ1-5 - TRBV6-6
CASSVEGVAGYTF - TRBJ1-2 - TRBV2
CASTTSDTGELFF TRBD2 TRBJ2-2 once TRBV7-9
CASSSTRGPNNEQFF - TRBJ2-1 once TRBV7-8
CASSLSGGEISNYGYTF TRBD1 TRBJ1-2 few TRBV11-2
CATSTGGTAGNTIYF - TRBJ1-3 - TRBV19
CAWKGLAGGPRTGELFF TRBD2 TRBJ2-2 - TRBV30
CASSSRFHGYTF - TRBJ1-2 - TRBV4-2
CSVDGAWGDTDTQYF - TRBJ2-3 - TRBV29-1
CASSPGGDTQYF - TRBJ2-3 - TRBV7-2
CASSYRGHSNQPQHF TRBD1 TRBJ1-5 - TRBV19
CASSFLLAGTADTQYF TRBD2 TRBJ2-3 - TRBV5-1
CAIMRTGTSGELFF - TRBJ2-2 - TRBV10-3
CASSPIIFGGYPGELFF - TRBJ2-2 - TRBV7-8
CASPGQTNTEAFF TRBD1 TRBJ1-1 - TRBV30
CASSLAGGTDTQYF - TRBJ2-3 - TRBV7-2
CASSYSLNTEAFF - TRBJ1-1 - TRBV6-5
CASSVVGQGNSPLHF TRBD1 TRBJ1-6 once TRBV9
CAMWGQGARGYTF TRBD1 TRBJ1-2 - TRBV10-3
CASSPDGGGQTEAFF TRBD1 TRBJ1-1 - TRBV7-3